This entry describes one T cell receptor (beta chain). Its antigen is unknown. The treatment is: about 20 received Ad26.COV2.S at low or high dose, single or two shots; five or six received placebo; per-sample allocation not given. Day 63 following the first vaccine or placebo injection was when the samples were taken. The sample comes from a study of Ad26.COV2.S vaccination and SARS-CoV-2 variants. Study details: Doses of Ad26.COV2.S were injected into muscle once or twice, 56 days apart.

Whole-study results and caveats: For non-spike TCRs, breadth in vaccine recipients resembled that in placebo recipients. It was reported that spike-specific CD8+ and CD4+ T cell responses were substantially broad after vaccination.

This CDR3 has 14 amino acids. From germline, CDR1 is MNHEY and CDR2 SVGAGI. V was shortened by 5 bases and J by 1 base, with 11 bases between the two germline ends. Method: immunoSEQ multiplex PCR; TCRdb's copy keeps in-frame clones and lacks some. The repertoire holds 300,000 to 350,000 clones, with 85% to 90% as singletons. The J gene is TRBJ1-1, the V gene TRBV6-5; a weak D match, TRBD1 (6 bases). The source was peripheral blood, collected in a trial of Ad26.COV2.S vaccine versus placebo. The receptor was isolated from a person aged 18-60 years who received the Ad26.COV2.S COVID-19 vaccine or a placebo. The CDR3 reads CASSRGGANTEAFF. Written as DNA, the CDR3 is TGTGCCAGCAGTAGGGGGGGCGCGAACACTGAAGCTTTCTTT.